The entry below describes one TCR beta chain. The sample belongs to a study of blood T cell repertoires in COVID-19. Study members were between roughly 18 and 89 years old and lived in about two dozen US regions. Assignment of participants to cohorts was predicated upon participant-reported clinical history. Sequencing used immunoSEQ multiplex PCR; TCRdb keeps in-frame clones, though not all of them. Of a few hundred thousand clones in the sample, 70% to 90% are singletons; the top ten hold roughly 2.2%. This CDR3 contains 18 residues. Germline V lookup: CDR1 SNHLY, CDR2 FYNNEI. Trimming removed 4 bases from V and 0 bases from J, with 21 bases in between.

The TCR was taken from a man aged 25-40 years who had recovered from COVID-19. The rearrangement uses TRBV2 and TRBJ1-2; D is perhaps TRBD1 (6 bases). Sequenced input: PBMCs or T cells enriched from blood (not recorded which). The CDR3 spells CASSVVSLGQPANYGYTF. The CDR3 region has the DNA TGTGCCAGCAGTGTTGTTTCCCTTGGACAGCCAGCTAACTATGGCTACACCTTC.